What follows are 4 T cell receptor beta chains derived from one specimen sequenced in a study of blood T cell repertoires in COVID-19. Produced via immunoSEQ multiplex PCR; TCRdb's table is partial and in-frame only. The sample holds 12,000 to 15,000 clones; 87% are singletons and the top ten take about a third. Source material: peripheral blood. The receptors were gathered from a human donor in a cohort sampled during active COVID-19.

The chain is built from TRBV12-5 and TRBJ1-6, with D possibly TRBD1 on 5 matching bases. This CDR3 has 16 residues. V was shortened by 6 bases and J by 3 bases, with 15 bases between the two germline ends. Looked up from germline, CDR1 is LGHNT and CDR2 is FRNRAP. Here the CDR3 reads CASGRTGGDYNSPLHF. DNA for the CDR3: TGTGCTAGTGGCCGAACTGGGGGGGACTATAATTCACCCCTCCACTTT.

CDR3 sequence: CASSPGTSGFSGVQYF. Here the CDR3 DNA reads TGTGCCAGCAGCCCGGGGACTAGTGGCTTCAGTGGGGTGCAGTACTTC. The gene calls are TRBV9 and TRBJ2-7; 8 bases match TRBD2. V shed 4 bases and J 9 bases; nucleotides not matched to a gene: 18. This CDR3 has 16 amino acids. Germline V CDR1 and CDR2: SGDLS, YYNGEE.

The chain has TRBV19 and TRBJ2-7; maybe TRBD1 (6 bases). The CDR3 length is 12 residues. With 9 bases removed from V and 8 bases from J, the gap between germline ends came to 17 bases. Germline lookup yields CDR1 LNHDA and CDR2 SQIVND (reference sequence). The chain's CDR3 is CASNGAGDQQYF. CDR3 in DNA: TGTGCCAGCAACGGGGCAGGGGATCAGCAGTACTTC.

The chain uses TRBV7-8 and TRBJ1-1, with D perhaps TRBD1 (5 bases). The CDR3 consists of 14 residues. Trimming cost V 5 bases and J 1 base, with 11 bases left between them. Germline CDR1 and CDR2: SGHVS and FQNEAQ. Written as DNA, the CDR3 is TGTGCCAGCAGCCCCTCTACAGGGAACACTGAAGCTTTCTTT. Its translation: CASSPSTGNTEAFF.